The 20 T cell receptor beta chains listed next were all sequenced from one sample in a study of T cells in Graves' hyperthyroidism and ophthalmopathy. Using RNA transcripts as the source, TCR beta CDR3 regions were amplified. The HTBI primer set was used in a first-round RT-PCR of the TCR CDR3. MiXCR was run by TCRdb on the multiplex PCR reads, yielding one entry per CDR3 protein. The sample lists some 340,000 distinct CDR3 sequences, roughly 13% occurring once. Material for sequencing was blood. Every receptor here comes from a woman aged 40 to 55 with Graves' ophthalmopathy.

In this sample, this clonotype turned up many times. The chain uses TRBV20-1 and TRBJ1-1, with no clear D. Germline CDR1 is DFQATT and CDR2 is SNEGSKA (reference sequence). The CDR3 runs 13 residues. Trimming removed 4 bases from V and 1 base from J, with 10 bases in between. CDR3 loop: CSATRTPNTEAFF. The DNA for the CDR3 is TGCAGTGCTACCAGAACTCCGAACACTGAAGCTTTCTTT.

This clonotype was recorded a few times. This chain uses TRBV10-2 with TRBJ1-5, with 9 positions matching TRBD1. CDR1 and CDR2 (germline): WSHSY, SAAADI. With V trimmed by 1 base and J by 6 bases, 7 bases remained unmatched. The CDR3 covers 16 residues. CDR3 loop: CASSELGQGGFQPQHF. The CDR3 DNA is TGCGCCAGCAGTGAGTTGGGACAGGGTGGATTTCAGCCCCAGCATTTT.

In its sample, this clonotype was seen many times. DNA for the CDR3: TGTGCCAGCAGCCAATCGGGGACAGTTAATCAGCCCCAGCATTTT. Encoded protein: CASSQSGTVNQPQHF. The chain couples TRBV16 to TRBJ1-5; 7 positions match TRBD1. CDR1 KGHSY and CDR2 FQNENV come from the germline V gene. The CDR3 length is 15 residues. V lost 0 bases to trimming and J lost 4 bases; unmatched junction nucleotides: 3.

The V and J genes are TRBV9 and TRBJ2-4, with 9 positions matching TRBD1. The CDR3 sequence is 16 residues long. Germline V CDR1 and CDR2: SGDLS, YYNGEE. V was pared by 3 bases and J by 2 bases, with 6 bases of the junction left unmatched. The CDR3 reads CASSAGQGLSKNIQYF. CDR3 coding DNA: TGTGCCAGCAGCGCAGGACAGGGGTTATCCAAAAACATTCAGTACTTC.

This clonotype was picked up a small number of times. This CDR3 is CASSLRDRVSDEQYF. Written as DNA, the CDR3 is TGCGCCAGCAGCCTACGGGACAGGGTATCCGACGAGCAGTACTTC. V usage is TRBV4-1 and J usage is TRBJ2-7; 9 positions agree with TRBD1. The V and J ends lost 4 bases and 5 bases, in that order; junction bases with no gene match: 9. CDR1 is MGHRA, CDR2 YSYEKL, per germline. CDR3 length: 15 amino acids.

The chain joins TRBV6-4 to TRBJ2-7, with no clear D. The CDR3 sequence is 14 residues long. V was trimmed by 3 bases and J by 2 bases, leaving 11 bases between them. CDR1 is MRHNA and CDR2 is SNTAGT in the germline V gene. The CDR3 sequence: CASSEVSVAYEQYF. The CDR3 nucleotides are TGTGCCAGCAGTGAAGTTAGTGTTGCCTACGAGCAGTACTTC.

This clonotype appeared a few times. The chain joins TRBV30 to TRBJ1-1; D remains unclear. Germline V CDR1 and CDR2: GTSNPN, SVGIG (reference sequence). The V end was cut by 5 bases, the J end by 4 bases, with 14 bases between. The CDR3 sequence is 13 residues long. DNA for the CDR3: TGTGCCTGGGGGAAGCTGAGAGGCACTGAAGCTTTCTTT. Amino acid sequence: CAWGKLRGTEAFF.

This clonotype was counted many times. Here the CDR3 DNA reads TGTGCCAGCACCAAGGGGGGGGCGGTAGACTATGGCTACACCTTC. Translating it yields CASTKGGAVDYGYTF. This chain joins TRBV28 and TRBJ1-2; weak D call: TRBD1 (6 bases). V was clipped by 7 bases and J by 3 bases, with 18 bases between them. The germline V gene has CDR1 MDHEN and CDR2 SYDVKM. The CDR3 is made up of 15 amino acids.

There are many counts of this clonotype. This chain joins TRBV5-1 and TRBJ1-5, with D possibly TRBD1 on 6 matching bases. Germline V gives CDR1 SGHRS, CDR2 YFSETQ. CDR3 length: 15 amino acids. Trimming took 1 base from V and 3 from J, leaving 11 bases between them. The CDR3 DNA is TGCGCCAGCAGCTTGTCGACAGGAAACAATCAGCCCCAGCATTTT. Translated: CASSLSTGNNQPQHF.

The sample holds a few counts of this clonotype. The V gene is TRBV28, the J gene TRBJ1-4; D unclear. Between the trimmed V and J ends, which lost 5 bases and 5 bases, there was a span of 18 bases. CDR1 is MDHEN and CDR2 is SYDVKM in the germline V gene. This CDR3 contains 16 residues. CDR3 amino acids: CASSLPTAPQNEKLFF. The CDR3 bases are TGTGCCAGCAGTCTCCCAACGGCGCCCCAGAATGAAAAACTGTTTTTT.

This clonotype was picked up a small number of times. The chain uses TRBV3-1 and TRBJ2-1; D is unresolved. CDR1 is LGHDT, CDR2 YNNKEL, per germline (reference sequence). The CDR3 loop spans 13 amino acids. Trimming left V 1 base short and J 9 bases short, with 10 bases between. The CDR3 DNA sequence: TGTGCCAGCAGCCAAGTAGTGGTAGCTGAGCAGTTCTTC. Translated: CASSQVVVAEQFF.

This clonotype was seen many times. The chain has TRBV29-1 and TRBJ2-1; TRBD2 matches 7 bases. V lost 4 bases to trimming and J lost 8 bases; unmatched junction nucleotides: 11. The CDR3 is 14 amino acids. Germline V CDR1 and CDR2: SQVTM, ANQGSEA. Here the CDR3 DNA reads TGCAGCGTTGGGAGTGGGAGGGCCTTCGATGAGCAGTTCTTC. Translated, it gives CSVGSGRAFDEQFF.

The chain combines TRBV5-6 with TRBJ2-7; 8 bases are shared with TRBD1. The V and J ends lost 7 bases and 3 bases, in that order; junction bases with no gene match: 9. Looked up from germline, CDR1 is SGHDT and CDR2 is YYEEEE. The CDR3 totals 14 residues. Written as DNA, the CDR3 is TGTGCCAGCGGCTCCCTGGACAGGGACTACGAGCAGTACTTC. The encoded protein is CASGSLDRDYEQYF.

This clonotype was picked up many times. This chain links TRBV2 with TRBJ1-1; D might be TRBD1 (6 bases). V gave up 4 bases and J gave up 2 bases, with 11 bases separating them. The CDR3 is 14 amino acids. CDR1 and CDR2 (germline): SNHLY, FYNNEI. The CDR3 sequence is CASSARTANTEAFF. The CDR3 DNA follows: TGTGCCAGCAGTGCACGGACAGCCAACACTGAAGCTTTCTTT.

V and J are TRBV27 and TRBJ1-6, with 9 nucleotides matching TRBD1. CDR1 is MNHEY and CDR2 is SMNVEV in the germline V gene (reference sequence). The length of the CDR3 is 16 residues. The trim removed 5 bases at V and 7 bases at J, leaving 9 bases unmatched. CDR3 loop: CASSLLTGTGNSPLHF. CDR3 nucleotide sequence: TGTGCCAGCAGTCTACTCACAGGGACAGGGAATTCACCCCTCCACTTT.

This chain connects TRBV19 to TRBJ2-4; perhaps D is TRBD1 or TRBD2 (5 bases each). The CDR3 runs 15 residues. Germline V CDR1 and CDR2: LNHDA, SQIVND (reference sequence). V lost 6 bases, J lost 0 bases, and 12 bases lay in between. The CDR3 nucleotides read TGTGCCAGTAGCCGGGACGCTCTAGCCAAAAACATTCAGTACTTC. Translating gives CASSRDALAKNIQYF.

At least ten counts were recorded for this clonotype. The CDR3 loop reads CASSLDTGGFGTDTQYF. CDR3 DNA sequence: TGTGCCAGCAGTTTAGACACAGGCGGGTTCGGCACAGATACGCAGTATTTT. V gene TRBV12-3 or TRBV12-4 combines with J gene TRBJ2-3; D may be TRBD1 or TRBD2 (5 bases each). V lost 1 base to trimming and J lost 1 base, with 15 bases between them. CDR3 length: 17 residues.

To note about this clonotype: This sequence may be a read error, since a much larger clone differs from it by one base. The CDR3 end shows no conserved phenylalanine or tryptophan, and so a read error is likely. The chain has TRBV29-1 and TRBJ1-1; TRBD1 is a possible D gene (5 bases). There are 13 residues in the CDR3. Per germline, CDR1 SQVTM and CDR2 ANQGSEA. Trimming removed 3 bases at V and 4 bases at J, with 12 bases between. The CDR3: CSVDIAGGTEAFL. The CDR3 bases are TGCAGCGTTGATATCGCGGGGGGCACTGAAGCTTTCCTT.

The sample holds many counts of this clonotype. The J gene is TRBJ1-5, the V gene TRBV5-8; D is perhaps TRBD1 (6 bases). The CDR3 has 17 amino acids. V gave up 4 bases and J gave up 0 bases, with 17 bases separating them. Germline V CDR1 and CDR2: SGHTS, YDEGEE. CDR3 region: CASSPTPDRHSNQPQHF. The CDR3 nucleotides read TGTGCCAGCAGCCCCACTCCGGACAGACATAGCAATCAGCCCCAGCATTTT.

The table lists this clonotype with a few counts. The chain uses TRBV19 and TRBJ1-2; TRBD1 matches 7 bases. The CDR3 contains 12 residues. Germline V gives CDR1 LNHDA, CDR2 SQIVND (reference sequence). The V and J ends lost 7 bases and 3 bases, in that order; junction bases with no gene match: 2. CDR3 sequence (DNA): TGTGCCAGTACAGGGGGACACTATGGCTACACCTTC. Its protein is CASTGGHYGYTF. Complete variable domain (other parts from reference TRBV19 and TRBJ1-2): DGGITQSPKYLFRKEGQNVTLSCEQNLNHDAMYWYRQDPGQGLRLIYYSQIVNDFQKGDIAEGYSVSREKKESFPLTVTSAQKNPTAFYLCASTGGHYGYTFGSGTRLTVV.